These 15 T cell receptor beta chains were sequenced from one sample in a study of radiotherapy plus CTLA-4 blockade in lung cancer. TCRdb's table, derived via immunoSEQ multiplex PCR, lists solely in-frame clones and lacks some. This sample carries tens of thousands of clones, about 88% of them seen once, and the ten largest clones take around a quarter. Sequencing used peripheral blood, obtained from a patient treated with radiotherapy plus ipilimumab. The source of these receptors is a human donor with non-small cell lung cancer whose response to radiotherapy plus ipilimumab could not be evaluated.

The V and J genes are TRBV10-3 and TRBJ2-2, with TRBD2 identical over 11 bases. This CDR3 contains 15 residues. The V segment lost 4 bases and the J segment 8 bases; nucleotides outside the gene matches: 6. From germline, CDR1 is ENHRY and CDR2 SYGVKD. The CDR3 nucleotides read TGTGCCATCAGTGTTGGGACTAGCGGAAGGGGGGAGCTGTTTTTT. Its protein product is CAISVGTSGRGELFF.

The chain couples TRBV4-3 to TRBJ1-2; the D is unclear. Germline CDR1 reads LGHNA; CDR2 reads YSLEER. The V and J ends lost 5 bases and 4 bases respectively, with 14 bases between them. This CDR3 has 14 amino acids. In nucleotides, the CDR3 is TGCGCCAGCAGCACCGGTGGAGGTACCTATGGCTACACCTTC. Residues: CASSTGGGTYGYTF.

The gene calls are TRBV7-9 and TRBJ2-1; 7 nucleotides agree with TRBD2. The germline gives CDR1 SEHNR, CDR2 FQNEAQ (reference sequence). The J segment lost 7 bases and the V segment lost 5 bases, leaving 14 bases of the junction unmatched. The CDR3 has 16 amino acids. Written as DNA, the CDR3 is TGTGCCAGCAGCCCGAACGGGGCGGGAGAGTGGAATGAGCAGTTCTTC. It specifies CASSPNGAGEWNEQFF.

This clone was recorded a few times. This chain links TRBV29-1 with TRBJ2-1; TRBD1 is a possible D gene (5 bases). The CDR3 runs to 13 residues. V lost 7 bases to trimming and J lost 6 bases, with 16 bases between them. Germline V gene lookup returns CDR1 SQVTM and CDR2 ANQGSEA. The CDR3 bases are TGCAGCGGCTTTTTGGGGCAGGCCAATGAGCAGTTCTTC. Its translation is CSGFLGQANEQFF.

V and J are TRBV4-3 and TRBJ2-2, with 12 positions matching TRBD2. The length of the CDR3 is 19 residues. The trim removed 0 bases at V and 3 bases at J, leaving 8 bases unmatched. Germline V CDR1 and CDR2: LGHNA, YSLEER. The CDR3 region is CASSQEGLAGWGHTGELFF. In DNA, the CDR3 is TGCGCCAGCAGCCAAGAGGGACTAGCGGGTTGGGGGCACACCGGGGAGCTGTTTTTT.

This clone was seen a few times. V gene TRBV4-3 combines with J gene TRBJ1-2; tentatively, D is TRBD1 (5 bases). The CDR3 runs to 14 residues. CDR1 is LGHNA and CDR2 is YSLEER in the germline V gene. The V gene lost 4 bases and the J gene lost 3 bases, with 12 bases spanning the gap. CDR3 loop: CASSPTVEDYGYTF. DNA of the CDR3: TGCGCCAGCAGCCCGACAGTAGAGGACTATGGCTACACCTTC.

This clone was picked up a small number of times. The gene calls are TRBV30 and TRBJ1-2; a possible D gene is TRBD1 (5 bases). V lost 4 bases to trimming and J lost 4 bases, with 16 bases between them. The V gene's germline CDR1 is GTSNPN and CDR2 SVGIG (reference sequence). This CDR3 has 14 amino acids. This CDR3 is CAWTGTGGIYGYTF. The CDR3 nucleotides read TGTGCCTGGACGGGGACTGGGGGAATCTATGGCTACACCTTC. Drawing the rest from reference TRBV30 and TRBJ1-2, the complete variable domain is SQTIHQWPATLVQPVGSPLSLECTVEGTSNPNLYWYRQAAGRGLQLLFYSVGIGQISSEVPQNLSASRPQDRQFILSSKKLLLSDSGFYLCAWTGTGGIYGYTFGSGTRLTVV.

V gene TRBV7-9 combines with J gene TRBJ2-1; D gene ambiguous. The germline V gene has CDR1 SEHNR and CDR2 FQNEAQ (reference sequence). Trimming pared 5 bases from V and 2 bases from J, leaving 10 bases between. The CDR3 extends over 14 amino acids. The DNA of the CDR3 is TGTGCCAGCAGCCCAGTGGTAACCTACAATGAGCAGTTCTTC. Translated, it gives CASSPVVTYNEQFF.

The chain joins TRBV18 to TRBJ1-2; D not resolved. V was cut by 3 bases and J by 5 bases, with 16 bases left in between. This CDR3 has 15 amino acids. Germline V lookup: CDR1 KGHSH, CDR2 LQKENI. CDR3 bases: TGTGCCAGCTCACCGTCTGGAGACCCCTCTTATGGCTACACCTTC. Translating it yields CASSPSGDPSYGYTF.

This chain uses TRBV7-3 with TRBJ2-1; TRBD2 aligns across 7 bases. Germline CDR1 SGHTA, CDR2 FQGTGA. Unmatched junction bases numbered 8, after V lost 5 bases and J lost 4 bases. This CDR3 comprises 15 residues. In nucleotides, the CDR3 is TGTGCCAGCAGCCCCGCTAGCGGAGTATACAATGAGCAGTTCTTC. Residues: CASSPASGVYNEQFF.

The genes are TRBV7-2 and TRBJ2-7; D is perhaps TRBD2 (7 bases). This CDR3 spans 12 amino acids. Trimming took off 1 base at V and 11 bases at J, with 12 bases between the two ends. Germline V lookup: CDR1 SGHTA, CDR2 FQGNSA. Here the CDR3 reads CASSLVQGREYF. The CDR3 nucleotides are TGTGCCAGCAGCTTAGTGCAGGGGAGGGAGTACTTC.

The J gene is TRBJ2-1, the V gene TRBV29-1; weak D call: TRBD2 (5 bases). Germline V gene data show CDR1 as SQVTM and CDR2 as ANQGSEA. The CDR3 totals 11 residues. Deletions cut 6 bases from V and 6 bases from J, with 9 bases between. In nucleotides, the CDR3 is TGCAGCGTCGCCGAGGGCAATGAGCAGTTCTTC. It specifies CSVAEGNEQFF.

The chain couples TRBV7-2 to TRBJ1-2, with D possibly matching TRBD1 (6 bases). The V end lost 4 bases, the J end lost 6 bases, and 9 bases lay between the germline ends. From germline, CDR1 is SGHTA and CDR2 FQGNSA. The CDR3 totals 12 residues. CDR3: CASSSQGNGYTF. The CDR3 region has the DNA TGTGCCAGCAGCTCACAGGGAAATGGCTACACCTTC.

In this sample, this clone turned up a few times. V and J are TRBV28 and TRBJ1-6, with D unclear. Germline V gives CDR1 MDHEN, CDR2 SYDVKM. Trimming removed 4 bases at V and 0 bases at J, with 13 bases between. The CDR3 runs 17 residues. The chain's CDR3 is CASSSRGLSSYNSPLHF. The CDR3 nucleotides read TGTGCCAGCAGTTCCCGCGGTCTAAGCTCCTATAATTCACCCCTCCACTTT. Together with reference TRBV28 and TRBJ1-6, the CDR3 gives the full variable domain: DVKVTQSSRYLVKRTGEKVFLECVQDMDHENMFWYRQDPGLGLRLIYFSYDVKMKEKGDIPEGYSVSREKKERFSLILESASTNQTSMYLCASSSRGLSSYNSPLHFGNGTRLTVT.

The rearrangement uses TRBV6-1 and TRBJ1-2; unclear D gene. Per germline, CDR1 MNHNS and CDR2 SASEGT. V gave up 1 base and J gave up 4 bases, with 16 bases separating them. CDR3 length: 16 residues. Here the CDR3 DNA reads TGTGCCAGCAGTGAAGAAACAGACGCCAAAGGCTATGGCTACACCTTC. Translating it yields CASSEETDAKGYGYTF.